These 26 T cell receptor beta chains share one sample of origin, sequenced in a study of T cell repertoires in cytomegalovirus infection (dated by TCRdb to the late 2010s). The data were produced on an Illumina HiSeq 1500. The public sequencing data were trimmed at Q25 with fastp and processed into clonotypes with MiXCR by TCRdb, which kept only in-frame beta chains. Each record represents a unique CDR3 protein, reported with the most common genes and DNA among its rows. For this sample the table gives around 180,000 distinct CDR3 sequences, of which roughly a fifth were detected only once. The ten largest clonotypes hold approximately 2.9% of the sample. Sequenced sample: PBMCs. Receptors originate from a human donor in good health (CMV status not recorded). Some clones in this sample may be carry-over from other donors' samples.

The gene calls are TRBV14 and TRBJ2-1, with 10 positions matching TRBD2. Germline CDR1 SGHDN, CDR2 FVKESK. CDR3 length: 16 residues. J was trimmed by 8 bases and V by 4 bases; bases with no gene match: 11. The CDR3 DNA reads TGTGCCAGCAGCCGGACGGCCAGCGGGGGGGGCGATGAGCAGTTCTTC. Its translation is CASSRTASGGGDEQFF.

This clonotype was seen at least ten times. This chain uses TRBV7-6 with TRBJ2-7; 7 bases fit TRBD2. The V and J ends lost 1 base and 6 bases, in that order; junction bases with no gene match: 12. Germline values: CDR1 SGHVS, CDR2 FNYEAQ. CDR3 length: 16 residues. CDR3 loop: CASSLVGASGPGEQYF. The CDR3 bases are TGTGCCAGCAGCTTAGTAGGTGCTAGCGGACCCGGCGAGCAGTACTTC. Together with reference TRBV7-6 and TRBJ2-7, the CDR3 gives the full variable domain: GAGVSQSPRYKVTKRGQDVALRCDPISGHVSLYWYRQALGQGPEFLTYFNYEAQQDKSGLPNDRFSAERPEGSISTLTIQRTEQRDSAMYRCASSLVGASGPGEQYFGPGTRLTVT.

This rearrangement joins TRBV5-1 to TRBJ1-5; no definite D call. Germline CDR1 SGHRS, CDR2 YFSETQ. The CDR3 runs to 13 residues. V shed 1 base and J shed 7 bases, with 9 bases lying between them. The CDR3 here is CASSLMPEQPQHF. The CDR3 nucleotides read TGCGCCAGCAGCTTGATGCCTGAACAGCCCCAGCATTTT.

This clonotype came up many times. This chain links TRBV7-2 with TRBJ2-2; 11 bases fit TRBD2. Per germline, CDR1 SGHTA and CDR2 FQGNSA. This CDR3 is built from 16 residues. Germline trimming cut 1 base from V and 7 bases from J; bases unmatched to any gene: 5. The CDR3 DNA reads as TGTGCCAGCAGCTTAGTAGCGGGAGGGCTGGTCGGGGAGCTGTTTTTT. Protein sequence: CASSLVAGGLVGELFF.

This clonotype was detected many times. This chain links TRBV7-3 with TRBJ2-3; maybe TRBD2 (7 bases). The CDR3 extends over 16 amino acids. Trimming took off 3 bases at V and 4 bases at J, with 17 bases between the two ends. In germline, CDR1 is SGHTA, CDR2 FQGTGA. CDR3 protein: CASSFLAGGHSDTQYF. Written as DNA, the CDR3 is TGTGCCAGCAGCTTCCTAGCCGGGGGGCACTCAGATACGCAGTATTTT.

As regards this clonotype: A junction boundary mismatches the germline segment, possibly from a read error. The genes are TRBV2 and TRBJ2-5; no reliable D call. The V gene's germline CDR1 is SNHLY and CDR2 FYNNEI. The CDR3 extends over 14 amino acids. The CDR3 region is CASSESNLAEIQYF. In DNA form, the CDR3 reads TGTGCCAGCAGTGAATCAAACCTGGCCGAGATCCAGTACTTC.

This clonotype occurred a few times. This chain connects TRBV19 to TRBJ2-6, with D hard to call. Germline loops: CDR1 LNHDA, CDR2 SQIVND (reference sequence). The CDR3 is 16 amino acids. V was cut by 4 bases and J by 1 base, with 11 bases left in between. CDR3 loop: CASSTRWGSGANVLTF. The CDR3 bases are TGTGCCAGTAGTACCCGCTGGGGATCTGGGGCCAACGTCCTGACTTTC.

The rearrangement uses TRBV7-6 and TRBJ2-3; 9 nucleotides match TRBD2. J gave up 5 bases and V 1 base, and 7 bases lay outside the gene matches. Germline CDR1 SGHVS, CDR2 FNYEAQ. The CDR3 runs to 16 residues. CDR3 in DNA: TGTGCCAGCAGCTTAGTTGGTAGCGGGAGAGGAGATACGCAGTATTTT. It is translated as CASSLVGSGRGDTQYF.

Many counts were recorded for this clonotype. This sequence joins TRBV7-8 and TRBJ1-1, with D perhaps TRBD1 (5 bases). Trimming removed 4 bases at V and 5 bases at J, with 20 bases between. From germline, CDR1 is SGHVS and CDR2 FQNEAQ. The CDR3 is 16 residues long. For the CDR3, the DNA is TGTGCCAGCAGCTCCCGAGGCCAGGTTGGGGGGACTGAAGCTTTCTTT. Its protein product is CASSSRGQVGGTEAFF.

This clonotype was detected a few times. The V gene is TRBV28, the J gene TRBJ1-2; 7 bases agree with TRBD1. Germline trimming cut 6 bases from V and 5 bases from J; bases unmatched to any gene: 15. Germline V gene data show CDR1 as MDHEN and CDR2 as SYDVKM. This CDR3 has 16 residues. The CDR3: CASSPATGPVGYGYTF. CDR3 bases: TGTGCCAGCAGCCCCGCGACAGGGCCAGTGGGTTATGGCTACACCTTC.

This chain links TRBV20-1 with TRBJ1-1, with 8 bases matching TRBD1. V shed 5 bases and J 5 bases; nucleotides not matched to a gene: 7. CDR1 DFQATT and CDR2 SNEGSKA come from the germline V gene (reference sequence). The CDR3 is 13 amino acids. CDR3 bases: TGCAGTGCTGACGGACAGGGTTGGACTGAAGCTTTCTTT. Translation gives CSADGQGWTEAFF.

In its sample, this clonotype was seen a few times. The rearrangement joins TRBV18 to TRBJ2-5, with D perhaps matching TRBD1 (5 bases). V dropped 1 base and J dropped 0 bases, with 21 bases sitting between them. This CDR3 has 19 residues. Germline V gene data show CDR1 as KGHSH and CDR2 as LQKENI. The CDR3 DNA is TGTGCCAGCTCACCACGGGTATCAGGGCCCTTGACTTACCAAGAGACCCAGTACTTC. It encodes CASSPRVSGPLTYQETQYF.

The V and J genes are TRBV5-1 and TRBJ2-2; 13 bases are a match to TRBD2. The CDR3 consists of 17 residues. Germline CDR1 is SGHRS and CDR2 is YFSETQ. V was pared by 3 bases and J by 4 bases, with 6 bases of the junction left unmatched. CDR3 protein: CASSSGTSGMSTGELFF. CDR3 bases: TGCGCCAGCAGCTCTGGGACTAGCGGGATGTCCACCGGGGAGCTGTTTTTT.

The sample holds a few counts of this clonotype. The chain uses TRBV20-1 and TRBJ1-5; the D is unclear. The germline V and J ends were trimmed by 2 bases and 2 bases, with 16 bases remaining between them. CDR3 size: 16 residues. Germline V gene lookup returns CDR1 DFQATT and CDR2 SNEGSKA (reference sequence). DNA for the CDR3: TGCAGTGCTAGAAAGGCCGGACCCCAGGGCAATCAGCCCCAGCATTTT. Protein product: CSARKAGPQGNQPQHF.

This clonotype was counted many times. The gene calls are TRBV7-2 and TRBJ2-1; 9 bases align to TRBD2. The CDR3 covers 14 residues. The V gene end was trimmed by 1 base and the J gene end by 7 bases; junction bases not matched to a gene: 2. Looked up from germline, CDR1 is SGHTA and CDR2 is FQGNSA. CDR3 residues: CASSLGGLANEQFF. For the CDR3, the DNA is TGTGCCAGCAGCTTAGGGGGACTAGCTAATGAGCAGTTCTTC.

There are many counts of this clonotype. This sequence joins TRBV7-2 and TRBJ1-1; 7 bases map to TRBD1. V was clipped by 3 bases and J by 5 bases; unmatched bases: 6. The CDR3 totals 14 residues. Germline V gene lookup returns CDR1 SGHTA and CDR2 FQGNSA. The chain's CDR3 is CASSLTGPGTEAFF. CDR3 bases: TGTGCCAGCAGCTTGACAGGGCCTGGGACTGAAGCTTTCTTT.

V is TRBV5-1 and J is TRBJ1-6, with TRBD1 as a possible D gene (5 bases). CDR3 length equals 15 residues. V was clipped by 4 bases and J by 7 bases, with 15 bases between them. In germline, CDR1 is SGHRS, CDR2 YFSETQ. CDR3 amino acids: CASSRDGAGNSPLHF. CDR3 DNA sequence: TGCGCCAGCAGCAGGGACGGTGCCGGGAATTCACCCCTCCACTTT.

This clonotype was observed many times. The rearrangement links TRBV6-5 to TRBJ2-7, with 8 positions matching TRBD1. The CDR3 length is 16 residues. Germline lookup yields CDR1 MNHEY and CDR2 SVGAGI. The V and J ends lost 5 bases and 9 bases, in that order; junction bases with no gene match: 18. The CDR3 reads CASSTDRGRSRLGQYF. The CDR3, as DNA: TGTGCCAGCAGTACTGACAGGGGACGTTCCCGACTCGGGCAGTACTTC.

The CDR3 reads CASSPSGFSGNTIYF. The CDR3 region has the DNA TGTGCCAGCAGTCCTTCAGGGTTCTCTGGAAACACCATATATTTT. The rearrangement links TRBV6-5 to TRBJ1-3, with D perhaps TRBD1 (5 bases). CDR3 length: 15 residues. V gave up 5 bases and J gave up 0 bases, with 11 bases separating them. In germline, CDR1 is MNHEY, CDR2 SVGAGI.

This clonotype was seen only a few times. The chain carries TRBV29-1 and TRBJ2-5, with D possibly being TRBD2 (6 bases). The germline CDR1 and CDR2 sequences are SQVTM and ANQGSEA. This CDR3 contains 15 residues. Trimming pared 4 bases from V and 2 bases from J, leaving 17 bases between. The CDR3 loop is CSVGNRGTGQETQYF. CDR3 coding DNA: TGCAGCGTTGGTAATCGGGGGACGGGGCAAGAGACCCAGTACTTC. Complete variable domain (other parts from reference TRBV29-1 and TRBJ2-5): SAVISQKPSRDICQRGTSLTIQCQVDSQVTMMFWYRQQPGQSLTLIATANQGSEATYESGFVIDKFPISRPNLTFSTLTVSNMSPEDSSIYLCSVGNRGTGQETQYFGPGTRLLVL.

This clonotype was counted ten times or more. The genes are TRBV12-3 or TRBV12-4 and TRBJ2-5, with no clear D. The CDR3 consists of 15 residues. V lost 6 bases to trimming and J lost 3 bases, with 17 bases between them. CDR3: CASSLRRLGKETQYF. The CDR3, as DNA: TGTGCCAGCAGCTTACGTCGTCTGGGAAAAGAGACCCAGTACTTC.

This clonotype has a handful of counts. The rearrangement uses TRBV5-1 and TRBJ2-7; the D gene is possibly TRBD1 (6 bases). The CDR3 runs 12 residues. Deletions cut 8 bases from V and 7 bases from J, with 16 bases between. Germline CDR1 and CDR2: SGHRS and YFSETQ. In nucleotides, the CDR3 is TGCGCCAGGGGGGACAAGGGGTCGGAGCAGTACTTC. Protein: CARGDKGSEQYF.

This clonotype has a handful of counts. V usage is TRBV30 and J usage is TRBJ2-7; the D is unclear. V was cut by 0 bases and J by 5 bases, with 8 bases left in between. CDR1 GTSNPN and CDR2 SVGIG come from the germline V gene (reference sequence). This CDR3 has 12 residues. The CDR3: CAWSVQWDEQYF. The DNA for the CDR3 is TGTGCCTGGAGTGTACAATGGGACGAGCAGTACTTC.

This clonotype has a single count. V and J are TRBV7-9 and TRBJ2-1, with D perhaps TRBD2 (7 bases). V was trimmed by 5 bases and J by 10 bases, leaving 21 bases between them. This CDR3 region has 15 residues. Germline values: CDR1 SEHNR, CDR2 FQNEAQ (reference sequence). CDR3 nucleotide sequence: TGTGCCAGCAGCCTATTGGGAGGGGGAGGAGAAGAGCAGTTCTTC. The encoded protein is CASSLLGGGGEEQFF.

J is TRBJ1-4 and V is TRBV28; 9 positions match TRBD1. This CDR3 spans 15 amino acids. Looked up from germline, CDR1 is MDHEN and CDR2 is SYDVKM. J lost 5 bases, V lost 6 bases, and 7 bases had no gene match. CDR3 sequence (DNA): TGTGCCAGCAGGTCTACAGGGGGCCCGAATGAAAAACTGTTTTTT. Translation: CASRSTGGPNEKLFF.

V and J are TRBV12-3 or TRBV12-4 and TRBJ1-5, with D hard to call. V lost 6 bases and J lost 5, with 14 bases in between. CDR3 size: 14 residues. The CDR3 here is CASSGGPIDQPQHF. CDR3 nucleotide sequence: TGTGCCAGCAGCGGAGGACCTATTGATCAGCCCCAGCATTTT.